The next 15 T cell receptor beta chains were all read from a single sample in a study of PD-1 blockade in mismatch repair-deficient tumors. The protocol was immunoSEQ multiplex PCR, while the TCRdb copy is restricted to in-frame clones and leaves out a portion. The sample includes thousands of clones, about 78% of them seen just once. Described time point: archival surgical resection tumor tissue. The source was primary tumor tissue, collected from a patient treated with pembrolizumab. These receptors were collected from an adult with mismatch repair-deficient cancer.

V is TRBV7-9 and J is TRBJ2-7; no reliable D call. Trimming removed 5 bases at V and 6 bases at J, with 14 bases between. Germline CDR1 is SEHNR and CDR2 is FQNEAQ (reference sequence). CDR3 length: 13 amino acids. Written as DNA, the CDR3 is TGTGCCAGCAGCCCTAGGTTGGTCTCCGAGCAGTACTTC. Translating gives CASSPRLVSEQYF.

The V gene is TRBV29-1, the J gene TRBJ2-3; D is uncertain. The ends were cut back, 3 bases at V and 2 bases at J, with 6 bases in the middle. CDR3 size: 12 residues. In germline, CDR1 is SQVTM, CDR2 ANQGSEA. The CDR3 reads CSVEGPTDTQYF. Written as DNA, the CDR3 is TGCAGCGTTGAGGGCCCCACAGATACGCAGTATTTT.

V gene TRBV28 combines with J gene TRBJ2-1; TRBD2 matches 15 bases. Trimming removed 6 bases from V and 6 bases from J; junction bases left unmatched: 18. The germline V gene has CDR1 MDHEN and CDR2 SYDVKM. This CDR3 has 20 amino acids. This CDR3 is CASSSSTGGLAGGIVNEQFF. For the CDR3, the DNA is TGTGCCAGCAGCTCATCCACGGGGGGACTAGCGGGAGGAATAGTCAATGAGCAGTTCTTC.

The chain carries TRBV18 and TRBJ1-1; 8 bases line up with TRBD1. The J segment lost 4 bases and the V segment lost 3 bases, leaving 4 bases of the junction unmatched. Germline V gene sequence: CDR1 KGHSH, CDR2 LQKENI. This CDR3 spans 14 amino acids. The CDR3 spells CASSPDRGSTEAFF. Here the CDR3 DNA reads TGTGCCAGCTCACCCGACAGGGGCAGCACTGAAGCTTTCTTT.

The chain carries TRBV5-8 and TRBJ2-1, with no clear D. Germline CDR1 and CDR2: SGHTS and YDEGEE. V was trimmed by 4 bases and J by 1 base, leaving 15 bases between them. The CDR3 loop spans 16 amino acids. The CDR3 region is CASSPLAAISYNEQFF. In DNA, the CDR3 is TGTGCCAGCAGCCCGCTCGCAGCGATTTCCTACAATGAGCAGTTCTTC.

This clone was seen once. J is TRBJ1-2 and V is TRBV11-2; possible D gene TRBD1, 6 bases. Deletions cut 5 bases from V and 8 bases from J, with 15 bases between. The CDR3 sequence is 13 residues long. In germline, CDR1 is SGHAT, CDR2 FQNNGV. CDR3 nucleotides: TGTGCCAGCAGCCCTAACAGGGATCGGGGCTACACCTTC. It yields the protein CASSPNRDRGYTF.

This rearrangement joins TRBV11-3 to TRBJ2-1; 8 bases match TRBD1. CDR1 SGHNT and CDR2 YENEEA come from the germline V gene. The CDR3 consists of 17 residues. The V and J ends lost 0 bases and 4 bases, in that order; junction bases with no gene match: 8. This CDR3 is CASSLDGGTGTYNEQFF. The CDR3 coding sequence is TGTGCCAGCAGCTTAGATGGCGGGACAGGTACATACAATGAGCAGTTCTTC.

The CDR3 sequence: CSVEVRVSEQYF. CDR3 coding DNA: TGCAGCGTTGAAGTCAGGGTAAGCGAGCAGTACTTC. The chain has TRBV29-1 and TRBJ2-7; D perhaps matches TRBD1 (5 bases). Between the trimmed V and J ends, which lost 1 base and 6 bases, there was a span of 10 bases. The CDR3 is made up of 12 amino acids. Germline V gene sequence: CDR1 SQVTM, CDR2 ANQGSEA.

The V call is TRBV28, the J call TRBJ1-1; 12 bases line up with TRBD1. The CDR3 runs 17 residues. Losses at the gene ends were 1 base for V and 3 bases for J; bases not matched to a gene: 6. The V gene's germline CDR1 is MDHEN and CDR2 SYDVKM. The CDR3 sequence is CASSLLGTGGGDTEAFF. The CDR3 DNA reads as TGTGCCAGCAGTTTATTAGGGACAGGGGGCGGAGACACTGAAGCTTTCTTT.

The chain recombines TRBV5-1 with TRBJ2-7, with D possibly TRBD1 on 5 matching bases. This CDR3 has 14 residues. Germline loops: CDR1 SGHRS, CDR2 YFSETQ. The V end lost 0 bases, the J end lost 3 bases, and 10 bases lay between the germline ends. Here the CDR3 DNA reads TGCGCCAGCAGCTTGGGGCAGGGATTCTACGAGCAGTACTTC. This translates into CASSLGQGFYEQYF.

Only a few counts were recorded for this clone. The V gene is TRBV5-1, the J gene TRBJ1-3; D is perhaps TRBD1 (5 bases). V lost 4 bases to trimming and J lost 0 bases, with 17 bases between them. Germline V gene lookup returns CDR1 SGHRS and CDR2 YFSETQ. CDR3 size: 17 residues. Written as DNA, the CDR3 is TGCGCCAGCAGCCCCTTTTCCACAGGAACCTCTGGAAACACCATATATTTT. Translating gives CASSPFSTGTSGNTIYF.

This chain uses TRBV11-2 with TRBJ2-5, with TRBD2 identical over 8 bases. The germline gives CDR1 SGHAT, CDR2 FQNNGV. V shed 6 bases and J 14 bases; nucleotides not matched to a gene: 17. The CDR3 contains 14 residues. The CDR3 sequence: CASSPFGASGRLYF. The CDR3 bases are TGTGCCAGCAGTCCCTTTGGGGCTAGCGGGCGTTTATACTTC.

The chain couples TRBV20-1 to TRBJ2-1, with D tentatively TRBD2 (6 bases). CDR3 length: 11 amino acids. Germline V gene sequence: CDR1 DFQATT, CDR2 SNEGSKA (reference sequence). V lost 5 bases to trimming and J lost 10 bases, with 12 bases between them. The CDR3 DNA reads as TGCAGTGCTTTGTCCCTAGCGGAGCAGTTCTTC. Its translation: CSALSLAEQFF.

This clone was counted between two and nine times. The chain carries TRBV7-3 and TRBJ2-3; D not certain. V gave up 1 base and J gave up 0 bases, with 8 bases separating them. The CDR3 is 15 residues long. CDR1 SGHTA and CDR2 FQGTGA come from the germline V gene. The CDR3 nucleotides are TGTGCCAGCAGCTTAAGCGGTTTTAGCACAGATACGCAGTATTTT. Protein sequence: CASSLSGFSTDTQYF.

V gene TRBV11-3 combines with J gene TRBJ1-2; no clear D. The CDR3 consists of 13 residues. In germline, CDR1 is SGHNT, CDR2 YENEEA. V was trimmed by 6 bases and J by 1 base, leaving 9 bases between them. CDR3 region: CASSAGINYGYTF. CDR3 DNA sequence: TGTGCCAGCAGTGCGGGGATTAACTATGGCTACACCTTC.